Listed below are T cell receptor beta chains from one sample, sequenced in a study of blood T cell repertoires in COVID-19. This table comes from immunoSEQ multiplex PCR, and its TCRdb copy is limited to in-frame clones, with some not included. The sample lists around 250,000 clones, roughly 88% occurring once. Specimen: peripheral blood. The receptor set was obtained from a woman between 70 and 85 years old with COVID-19, enrolled during active disease. Both conserved end residues are part of each CDR3. A D gene is named only where the DNA matches it firmly. Expanded clones get a size class; other rows say once, few or many, or leave the size out.

NA	TRBV7-2	NA	TRBJ2-3	CASSLELAQHTQYF	TGTGCCAGCAGCTTAGAACTAGCCCAGCATACGCAGTATTTT
NA	TRBV6-6	NA	TRBJ2-7	CASSPTSQSAYEQYF	TGTGCCAGCAGTCCTACTAGCCAGTCTGCCTACGAGCAGTACTTC
few	TRBV28	TRBD2	TRBJ2-7	CASSFAPGLGTSEYEQYF	TGTGCCAGCAGTTTCGCCCCGGGACTTGGGACTAGCGAGTACGAGCAGTACTTC
NA	TRBV7-3	NA	TRBJ1-1	CASSRAPGSNTEAFF	TGTGCCAGCAGCCGAGCCCCGGGGAGCAACACTGAAGCTTTCTTT
many	TRBV27	NA	TRBJ2-3	CASTGFTDTQYF	TGTGCCAGCACGGGGTTCACAGATACGCAGTATTTT
NA	TRBV4-3	NA	TRBJ2-1	CASSQEEAAAYNEQFF	TGCGCCAGCAGCCAAGAAGAAGCGGCGGCCTACAATGAGCAGTTCTTC
NA	TRBV19	NA	TRBJ1-1	CASSIGRGKTEAFF	TGTGCCAGTAGTATAGGAAGGGGGAAAACTGAAGCTTTCTTT
NA	TRBV4-1	NA	TRBJ2-1	CASSQVGGYNEQFF	TGCGCCAGCAGCCAAGTGGGGGGCTACAATGAGCAGTTCTTC
once	TRBV7-8	TRBD2	TRBJ2-7	CASSLLGLSGSYEQYF	TGTGCCAGCAGCTTATTGGGTCTGAGCGGGAGCTACGAGCAGTACTTC
NA	TRBV7-9	NA	TRBJ2-7	CASSHKGGAYEQYF	TGTGCCAGCAGTCACAAAGGTGGGGCTTACGAGCAGTACTTC
NA	TRBV30	NA	TRBJ1-4	CAWTRETEKLFF	TGTGCCTGGACCAGGGAAACTGAAAAACTGTTTTTT
few	TRBV28	NA	TRBJ2-2	CASSIDSNTGELFF	TGTGCCAGCAGTATCGACAGTAACACCGGGGAGCTGTTTTTT
once	TRBV4-1	NA	TRBJ1-2	CASSGEAGVPGRGYTF	TGCGCCAGCAGCGGAGAAGCGGGGGTCCCGGGGAGGGGCTACACCTTC
NA	TRBV3-1/TRBV3-2	NA	TRBJ2-3	CASSQGGTDTQYF	TGTGCCAGCAGCCAAGGCGGCACAGATACGCAGTATTTT
NA	TRBV18	NA	TRBJ2-5	CASSPTGRPPGQSYGGMETQYF	TGTGCCAGCTCACCAACGGGCAGGCCACCGGGACAGAGCTACGGGGGTATGGAGACCCAGTACTTC
NA	TRBV2	NA	TRBJ2-7	CASRGGRLNSYEQYF	TGTGCCAGCAGAGGGGGACGGTTGAACTCCTACGAGCAGTACTTC
once	TRBV6-1	TRBD1	TRBJ1-2	CASRERTGQVYYGYTF	TGTGCCAGCAGAGAACGAACGGGACAGGTCTACTATGGCTACACCTTC
NA	TRBV29-1	TRBD2	TRBJ2-7	CSVALGTSGRKNEQYF	TGCAGCGTTGCACTGGGGACTAGCGGGAGAAAGAACGAGCAGTACTTC
NA	TRBV15	TRBD2	TRBJ2-5	CATSRLAGAGETQYF	TGTGCCACCAGCAGATTGGCGGGAGCGGGAGAGACCCAGTACTTC
NA	TRBV3-1/TRBV3-2	TRBD2	TRBJ2-7	CASSHASGTYEQYF	TGTGCCAGCAGCCATGCAAGCGGGACCTACGAGCAGTACTTC
NA	TRBV4-1	TRBD1	TRBJ2-1	CASSQAPTRTGNNEQFF	TGCGCCAGCAGCCAAGCCCCCACCCGGACAGGCAACAATGAGCAGTTCTTC
NA	TRBV5-1	TRBD1	TRBJ1-4	CASSLVWAGGTNEKLFF	TGCGCCAGCAGCTTGGTTTGGGCAGGGGGGACTAATGAAAAACTGTTTTTT
NA	TRBV5-1	NA	TRBJ2-5	CASSLGQGQETQYF	TGCGCCAGCAGCTTGGGGCAGGGCCAAGAGACCCAGTACTTC
NA	TRBV9	NA	TRBJ2-1	CASSVVATTYNEQFF	TGTGCCAGCAGCGTAGTCGCCACAACCTACAATGAGCAGTTCTTC
NA	TRBV28	NA	TRBJ2-4	CASSYRDTLSKNIQYF	TGTGCCAGCAGTTACCGGGACACTTTATCCAAAAACATTCAGTACTTC
NA	TRBV25-1	TRBD2	TRBJ2-1	CASSESRLAGEGARFF	TGTGCCAGCAGTGAATCGCGGCTAGCGGGAGAAGGGGCGCGGTTCTTC
NA	TRBV4-1	TRBD2	TRBJ2-7	CASSQDIGLAGGQYEQYF	TGCGCCAGCAGCCAAGATATAGGCCTAGCGGGAGGTCAGTACGAGCAGTACTTC
once	TRBV11-3	TRBD2	TRBJ2-7	CASSLGGRDEQYF	TGTGCCAGCAGCTTGGGCGGGAGGGACGAGCAGTACTTC
NA	TRBV29-1	NA	TRBJ1-2	CSAVGGAGSYGYTF	TGCAGCGCCGTGGGGGGGGCAGGGAGCTATGGCTACACCTTC
NA	TRBV4-3	TRBD2	TRBJ2-7	CASSQDSTSGGYYEQYF	TGCGCCAGCAGCCAAGATTCGACTAGCGGGGGATACTACGAGCAGTACTTC
NA	TRBV5-1	NA	TRBJ2-4	CASSLVQGFENIQYF	TGCGCCAGCAGCTTGGTTCAGGGCTTCGAAAACATTCAGTACTTC
few	TRBV29-1	NA	TRBJ2-3	CSAKEGWPDTQYF	TGCAGCGCCAAGGAGGGGTGGCCAGATACGCAGTATTTT
NA	TRBV27	NA	TRBJ2-3	CASSPRPGHPDTQYF	TGTGCCAGCAGCCCTCGCCCAGGCCACCCAGATACGCAGTATTTT
NA	TRBV6-1	NA	TRBJ1-2	CASSESAGSGYTF	TGTGCCAGCAGTGAGAGCGCGGGGTCTGGCTACACCTTC
NA	TRBV6-2/TRBV6-3	NA	TRBJ2-3	CASSYSPTSTDTQYF	TGTGCCAGCAGTTACTCGCCCACTAGCACAGATACGCAGTATTTT
once	TRBV5-4	NA	TRBJ1-4	CASSLDIGDANEKLFF	TGTGCCAGCAGCTTGGATATAGGGGATGCTAATGAAAAACTGTTTTTT
NA	TRBV27	NA	TRBJ2-7	CASSPQGGGAYEQYF	TGTGCCAGCAGTCCTCAGGGTGGTGGGGCCTACGAGCAGTACTTC
NA	TRBV7-2	TRBD2	TRBJ2-7	CASSPWTRADEQYF	TGTGCCAGCAGCCCCTGGACTAGGGCCGACGAGCAGTACTTC
few	TRBV7-9	TRBD1	TRBJ1-2	CASSSTGGNGYTF	TGTGCCAGCAGCTCAACAGGGGGCAATGGCTACACCTTC
NA	TRBV6-5	NA	TRBJ1-1	CASSYGRDTEAFF	TGTGCCAGCAGTTACGGCAGGGACACTGAAGCTTTCTTT
NA	TRBV18	TRBD1	TRBJ2-5	CASSTGQAETQYF	TGTGCCAGCTCAACAGGACAGGCAGAGACCCAGTACTTC
once	TRBV9	TRBD1	TRBJ1-1	CASSVLQGSDTEAFF	TGTGCCAGCAGCGTTTTACAGGGGTCGGACACTGAAGCTTTCTTT
NA	TRBV6-1	NA	TRBJ1-2	CASSDSPQVYGYTF	TGTGCCAGCAGTGACAGCCCACAGGTATATGGCTACACCTTC
NA	TRBV16	NA	TRBJ2-6	CASSQSKGTTGANVLTF	TGTGCCAGCAGCCAATCAAAGGGGACAACTGGGGCCAACGTCCTGACTTTC
NA	TRBV6-5	TRBD2	TRBJ2-1	CASLTGTSRDPEQFF	TGTGCCAGCCTGACAGGGACTAGCAGGGATCCTGAGCAGTTCTTC
NA	TRBV28	NA	TRBJ1-2	CASSFRGASVMRGYTF	TGTGCCAGCAGTTTTCGGGGGGCGAGCGTAATGAGGGGCTACACCTTC
NA	TRBV2	NA	TRBJ1-1	CASTPRTSNTEAFF	TGTGCCAGCACCCCGAGAACCTCGAACACTGAAGCTTTCTTT
NA	TRBV30	NA	TRBJ1-1	CAWSFGGLGTEAFF	TGTGCCTGGAGTTTCGGGGGGCTGGGGACTGAAGCTTTCTTT
NA	TRBV15	NA	TRBJ1-2	CATSRDRATDNGYTF	TGTGCCACCAGCAGAGATCGAGCAACAGACAATGGCTACACCTTC
NA	TRBV5-4	NA	TRBJ1-2	CASSLFQGYGYTF	TGTGCCAGCAGCTTGTTCCAGGGGTATGGCTACACCTTC
NA	TRBV11-2	NA	TRBJ2-1	CASSLDYGGVNEQFF	TGTGCCAGCAGCTTAGATTACGGGGGTGTAAATGAGCAGTTCTTC
NA	TRBV29-1	NA	TRBJ1-1	CSARGRQNTEAFF	TGCAGCGCTAGGGGCCGACAGAACACTGAAGCTTTCTTT
NA	TRBV11-2	NA	TRBJ1-3	CASSLNFGNTIYF	TGTGCCAGCAGCCTTAACTTTGGAAACACCATATATTTT
NA	TRBV7-3	TRBD2	TRBJ2-7	CASSVSSGTGEQYF	TGTGCCAGCAGCGTCTCTAGCGGGACCGGGGAGCAGTACTTC
few	TRBV3-1/TRBV3-2	NA	TRBJ2-7	CASSQSPGEQYF	TGTGCCAGCAGCCAATCTCCCGGCGAGCAGTACTTC
NA	TRBV4-1	TRBD1	TRBJ1-6	CASSQGPGGSYNSPLHF	TGCGCCAGCAGCCAAGGTCCAGGGGGGTCCTATAATTCACCCCTCCACTTT
NA	TRBV6-6	NA	TRBJ2-6	CASIPVGANVLTF	TGTGCCAGCATTCCGGTTGGGGCCAACGTCCTGACTTTC
NA	TRBV6-5	NA	TRBJ1-6	CASTLLSSYNSPLHF	TGTGCCAGCACCCTACTTAGCTCCTATAATTCACCCCTCCACTTT
few	TRBV3-1/TRBV3-2	NA	TRBJ1-6	CASSQVSGDSPLHF	TGTGCCAGCAGCCAAGTTTCCGGTGATTCACCCCTCCACTTT
NA	TRBV6-5	NA	TRBJ1-2	CASSYDWAPQDYGYTF	TGTGCCAGCAGTTACGATTGGGCCCCTCAAGACTATGGCTACACCTTC